This T cell receptor (beta chain) was identified in a study of cytomegalovirus exposure and HLA in healthy donors. Comments on this clone: Its target is unknown.

Primers: 60 Vbeta forward and 13 Jbeta reverse. Clones were sequenced by immunoSEQ multiplex PCR, and TCRdb holds only the in-frame ones, with some missing. The sample lists 130,000 to 150,000 clones; roughly 80% were seen once. V lost 2 bases, J lost 7 bases, and 5 bases stayed unmatched. Germline-derived CDR1 and CDR2 are MDHEN and SYDVKM. The CDR3 is made up of 15 amino acids. Study findings and constraints: The authors listed approximately 150 TCR beta chains as cytomegalovirus-associated. A classifier reportedly called cytomegalovirus status with high sensitivity and specificity. The study had only CMV serostatus as immune exposure information. Association with HLA alleles at 0.05 false discovery rate was found for around 17,000 TCR beta sequences in a later analysis.

This clonotype was obtained from a male donor in good health and CMV-seronegative. Sequenced material: PBMCs. The genes are TRBV28 and TRBJ2-1; 10 nucleotides align to TRBD2. The DNA of the CDR3 is TGTGCCAGCAGTTTACCCGTAGCGGGGGGAAATGAGCAGTTCTTC. As protein: CASSLPVAGGNEQFF.